This T cell receptor (beta chain) is from a study of early stage breast cancer tumors. About the research overall: Each sample averaged approximately 9.7-fold read coverage. Findings of the study overall: Tumors had approximately 2.5-fold higher T cell density and higher clonality than adjacent normal breast tissue.

Sequencing was performed with immunoSEQ multiplex PCR; in TCRdb, only in-frame clones are kept and a portion is missing. The sample has 9,000 or so clones, 65% to 70% seen once. Points on this clone: Antigen unknown.

Germline assignment: CDR1 ENHRY and CDR2 SYGVKD. The CDR3 covers 13 residues. Trimming took off 3 bases at V and 4 bases at J, with 10 bases between the two ends. The chain joins TRBV10-3 to TRBJ2-7; D might be TRBD2 (7 bases). The TCR comes from a person aged 45-60 years with breast cancer. Sequences were obtained from breast tumor tissue. In nucleotides, the CDR3 is TGTGCCATCAGTGAAGGGGGGGATTACGAGCAGTACTTC. Translating gives CAISEGGDYEQYF.